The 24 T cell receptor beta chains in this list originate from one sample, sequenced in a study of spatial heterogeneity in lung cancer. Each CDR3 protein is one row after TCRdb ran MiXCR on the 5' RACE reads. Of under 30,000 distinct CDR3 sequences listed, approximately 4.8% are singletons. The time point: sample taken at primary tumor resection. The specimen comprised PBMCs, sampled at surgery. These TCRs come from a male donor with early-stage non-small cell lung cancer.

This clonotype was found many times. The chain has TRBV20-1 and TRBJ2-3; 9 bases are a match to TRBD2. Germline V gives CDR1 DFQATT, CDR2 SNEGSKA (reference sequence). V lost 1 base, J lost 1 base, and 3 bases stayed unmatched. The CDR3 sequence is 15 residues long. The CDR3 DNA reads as TGCAGTGCTAGAGTAGCGGGAGCGGGCACAGATACGCAGTATTTT. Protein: CSARVAGAGTDTQYF.

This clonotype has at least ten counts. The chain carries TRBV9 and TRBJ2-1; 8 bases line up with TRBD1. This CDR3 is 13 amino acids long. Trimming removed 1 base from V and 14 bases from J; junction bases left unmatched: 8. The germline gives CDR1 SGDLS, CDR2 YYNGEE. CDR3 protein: CASSVLGTGGEFF. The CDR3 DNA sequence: TGTGCCAGCAGCGTACTAGGAACAGGGGGTGAGTTCTTC.

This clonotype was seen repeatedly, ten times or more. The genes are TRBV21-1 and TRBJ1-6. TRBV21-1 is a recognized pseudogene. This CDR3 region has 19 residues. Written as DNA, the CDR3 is TGTGCCAGCAGCCGGGGTTTATGGTTGTACGAAAAAATGGATTCACCCCTCCACTTT. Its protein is CASSRGLWLYEKMDSPLHF.

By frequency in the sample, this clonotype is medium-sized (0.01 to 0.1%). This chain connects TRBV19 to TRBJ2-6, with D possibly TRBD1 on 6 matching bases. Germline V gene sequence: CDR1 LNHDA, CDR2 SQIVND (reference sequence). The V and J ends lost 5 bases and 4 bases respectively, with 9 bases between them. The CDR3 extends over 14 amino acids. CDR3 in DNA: TGTGCCAGTAGTCGACAGGCCGGGGCCAACGTCCTGACTTTC. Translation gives CASSRQAGANVLTF.

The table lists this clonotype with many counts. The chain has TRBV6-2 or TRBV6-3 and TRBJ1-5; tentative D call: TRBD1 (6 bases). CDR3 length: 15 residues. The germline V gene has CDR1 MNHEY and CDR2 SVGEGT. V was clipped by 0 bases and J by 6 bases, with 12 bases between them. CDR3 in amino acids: CASSYSDRSIQPQHF. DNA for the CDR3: TGTGCCAGCAGTTACTCGGACAGAAGTATTCAGCCCCAGCATTTT.

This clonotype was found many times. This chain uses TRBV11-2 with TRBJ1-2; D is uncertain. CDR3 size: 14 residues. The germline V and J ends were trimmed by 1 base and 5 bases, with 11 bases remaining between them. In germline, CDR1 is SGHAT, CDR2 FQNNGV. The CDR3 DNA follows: TGTGCCAGCAGCTTAGGATGGGAACAGTATGGCTACACCTTC. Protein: CASSLGWEQYGYTF.

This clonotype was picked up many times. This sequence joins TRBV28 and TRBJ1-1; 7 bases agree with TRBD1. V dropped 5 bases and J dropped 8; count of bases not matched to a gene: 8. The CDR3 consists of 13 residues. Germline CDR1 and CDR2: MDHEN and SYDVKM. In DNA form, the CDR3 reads TGTGCCAGCAGTATCCCGGGACAGCCCGAAGCTTTCTTT. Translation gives CASSIPGQPEAFF.

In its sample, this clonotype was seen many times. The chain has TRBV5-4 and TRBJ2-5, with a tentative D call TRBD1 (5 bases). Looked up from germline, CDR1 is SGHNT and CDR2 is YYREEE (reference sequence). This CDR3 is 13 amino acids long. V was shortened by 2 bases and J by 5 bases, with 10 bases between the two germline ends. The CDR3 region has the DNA TGTGCCAGCAGCTTAACAGGTGCGGAGACCCAGTACTTC. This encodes CASSLTGAETQYF. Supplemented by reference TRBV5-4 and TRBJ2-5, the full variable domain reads ETGVTQSPTHLIKTRGQQVTLRCSSQSGHNTVSWYQQALGQGPQFIFQYYREEENGRGNFPPRFSGLQFPNYSSELNVNALELDDSALYLCASSLTGAETQYFGPGTRLLVL.

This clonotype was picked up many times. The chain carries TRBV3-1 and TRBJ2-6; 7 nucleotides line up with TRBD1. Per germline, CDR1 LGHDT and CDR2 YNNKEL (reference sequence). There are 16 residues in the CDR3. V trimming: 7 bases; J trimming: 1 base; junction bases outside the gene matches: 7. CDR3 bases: TGTGCCAGCACCCGGACAGGATTATCTGGGGCCAACGTCCTGACTTTC. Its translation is CASTRTGLSGANVLTF.

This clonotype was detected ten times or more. CDR3 sequence (DNA): TGTGCCAGCGCGGGTCGCTCGGCTGGGGCCAACGTCCTGACTTTC. Encoded protein: CASAGRSAGANVLTF. The genes are TRBV3-1 and TRBJ2-6; a weak D match, TRBD2 (5 bases). CDR1 is LGHDT, CDR2 YNNKEL, per germline (reference sequence). The CDR3 spans 15 residues. V was clipped by 8 bases and J by 2 bases, with 13 bases between them.

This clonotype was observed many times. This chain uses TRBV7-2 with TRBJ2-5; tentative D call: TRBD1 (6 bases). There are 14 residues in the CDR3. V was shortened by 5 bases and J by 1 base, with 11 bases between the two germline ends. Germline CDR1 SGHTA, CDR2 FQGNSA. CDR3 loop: CASSAPTGQETQYF. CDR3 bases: TGTGCCAGCAGCGCCCCGACAGGCCAAGAGACCCAGTACTTC.

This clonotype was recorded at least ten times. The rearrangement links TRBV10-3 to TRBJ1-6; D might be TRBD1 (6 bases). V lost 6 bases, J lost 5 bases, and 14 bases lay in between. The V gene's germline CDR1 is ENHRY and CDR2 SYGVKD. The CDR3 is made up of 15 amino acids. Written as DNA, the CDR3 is TGTGCCATCAGGGGAGGGGGAACGGATAATTCACCCCTCCACTTT. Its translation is CAIRGGGTDNSPLHF.

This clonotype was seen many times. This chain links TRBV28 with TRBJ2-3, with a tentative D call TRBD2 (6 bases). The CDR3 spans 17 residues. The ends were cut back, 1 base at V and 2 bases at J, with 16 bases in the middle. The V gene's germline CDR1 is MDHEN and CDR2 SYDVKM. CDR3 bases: TGTGCCAGCAGTTTATTTGGGCTAGCGAGTAACACAGATACGCAGTATTTT. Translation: CASSLFGLASNTDTQYF.

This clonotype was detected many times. The CDR3 coding sequence is TGCAGTGCAATAGCGGAGAGGAGGGATGAGCAGTTCTTC. Translation: CSAIAERRDEQFF. The V and J genes are TRBV20-1 and TRBJ2-1; the D gene is possibly TRBD2 (6 bases). The CDR3 is 13 amino acids. The germline V gene encodes CDR1 DFQATT and CDR2 SNEGSKA (reference sequence). V was trimmed by 6 bases and J by 8 bases, leaving 17 bases between them.

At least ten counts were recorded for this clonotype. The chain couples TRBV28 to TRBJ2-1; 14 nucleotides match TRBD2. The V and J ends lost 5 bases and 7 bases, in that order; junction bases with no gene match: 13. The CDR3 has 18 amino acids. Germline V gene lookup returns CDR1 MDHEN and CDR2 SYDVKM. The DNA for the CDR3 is TGTGCCAGCAGTCTCTCGGGACTAGCGGGAGTCCGCTGGAATGAGCAGTTCTTC. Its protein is CASSLSGLAGVRWNEQFF.

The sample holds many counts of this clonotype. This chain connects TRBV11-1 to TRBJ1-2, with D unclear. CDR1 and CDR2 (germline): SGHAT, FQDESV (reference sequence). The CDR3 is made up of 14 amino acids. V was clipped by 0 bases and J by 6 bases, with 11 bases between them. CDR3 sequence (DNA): TGTGCCAGCAGCTTAGCGGCAGCCCGGAATGGCTACACCTTC. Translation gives CASSLAAARNGYTF.

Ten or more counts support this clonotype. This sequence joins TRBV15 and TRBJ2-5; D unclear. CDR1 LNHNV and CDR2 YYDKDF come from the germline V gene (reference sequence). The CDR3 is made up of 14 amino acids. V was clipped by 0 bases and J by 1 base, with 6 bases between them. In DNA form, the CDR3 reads TGTGCCACCAGCAGAGACCGGACCCAAGAGACCCAGTACTTC. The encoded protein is CATSRDRTQETQYF.

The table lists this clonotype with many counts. The CDR3 DNA reads TGTGCCAGCAGTTTATGGGGCAGAGTGATGGGGAGTCACGGCGAGCAGTACTTC. It yields the protein CASSLWGRVMGSHGEQYF. The gene calls are TRBV27 and TRBJ2-7; the D gene could be TRBD1 or TRBD2 (5 bases each). Per the germline V gene, CDR1 is MNHEY and CDR2 is SMNVEV (reference sequence). This CDR3 has 18 amino acids. Between the trimmed V and J ends, which lost 1 base and 6 bases, there was a span of 25 bases.

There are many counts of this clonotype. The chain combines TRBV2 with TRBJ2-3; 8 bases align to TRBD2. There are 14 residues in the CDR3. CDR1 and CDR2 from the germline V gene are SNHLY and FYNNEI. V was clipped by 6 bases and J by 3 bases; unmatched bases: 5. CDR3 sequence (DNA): TGTGCCAGCAGGCGTGGACTAGCTACAGATACGCAGTATTTT. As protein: CASRRGLATDTQYF.

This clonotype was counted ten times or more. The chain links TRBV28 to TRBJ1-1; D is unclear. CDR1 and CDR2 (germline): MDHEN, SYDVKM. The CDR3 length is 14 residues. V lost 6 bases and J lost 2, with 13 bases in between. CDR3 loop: CASSPEGSNTEAFF. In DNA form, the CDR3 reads TGTGCCAGCAGCCCCGAGGGCAGTAACACTGAAGCTTTCTTT.

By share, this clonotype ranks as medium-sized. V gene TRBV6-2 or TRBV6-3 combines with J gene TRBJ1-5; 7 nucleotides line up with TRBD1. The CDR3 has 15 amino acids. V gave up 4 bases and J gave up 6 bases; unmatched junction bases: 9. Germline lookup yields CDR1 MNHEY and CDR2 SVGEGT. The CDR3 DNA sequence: TGTGCCAGCAGTTCCCACACAGGGGCGGTTCAGCCCCAGCATTTT. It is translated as CASSSHTGAVQPQHF.

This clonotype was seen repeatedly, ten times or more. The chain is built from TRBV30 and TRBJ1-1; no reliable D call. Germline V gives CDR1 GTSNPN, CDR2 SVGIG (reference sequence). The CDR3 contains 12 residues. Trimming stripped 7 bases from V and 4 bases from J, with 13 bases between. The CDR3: CASHRSGTEAFF. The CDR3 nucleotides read TGTGCCTCCCATCGGTCAGGCACTGAAGCTTTCTTT.

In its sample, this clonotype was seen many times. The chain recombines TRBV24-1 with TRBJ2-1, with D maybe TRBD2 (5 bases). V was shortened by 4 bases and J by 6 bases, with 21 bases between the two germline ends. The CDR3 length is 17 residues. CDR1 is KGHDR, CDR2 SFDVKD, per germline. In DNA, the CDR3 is TGTGCCACCAGTGACCCGGCGGGCGGGCCCCCGGGCAATGAGCAGTTCTTC. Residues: CATSDPAGGPPGNEQFF.

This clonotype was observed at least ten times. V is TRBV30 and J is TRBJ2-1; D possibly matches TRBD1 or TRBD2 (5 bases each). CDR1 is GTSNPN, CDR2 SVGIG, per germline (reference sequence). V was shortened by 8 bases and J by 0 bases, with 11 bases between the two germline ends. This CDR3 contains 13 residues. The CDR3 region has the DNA TGTGCCGGTGGGACCAGCTCCTACAATGAGCAGTTCTTC. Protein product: CAGGTSSYNEQFF.